The source of this T cell receptor (beta chain) is a study of blood T cell repertoires in COVID-19. Overall study context: The United States, Italy and Spain were the sources of the acute and convalescent COVID-19 samples.

People in the exposed group encountered a COVID-19 case within 2 weeks before entering the study. Germline V lookup: CDR1 SGHNT, CDR2 YYREEE (reference sequence). The CDR3 contains 19 residues. The junction had 21 bases not matched to a gene; V was cut back by 6 bases and J by 7 bases. Original methodology: The assay estimated nucleated cells by amplifying reference gene primers. Profiling relied on immunoSEQ multiplex PCR, and the TCRdb table lists in-frame clones only, not all of them. The V and J calls and clone size come from that table; D and trimming were worked out from the DNA. This table has some 270,000 clones, more than 75% appearing once.

Sequenced input: PBMCs or T cells enriched from blood (not recorded which). The sequence derives from a woman between 50 and 59 years old who had been exposed to COVID-19. J is TRBJ2-1 and V is TRBV5-4; TRBD2 aligns across 11 bases. CDR3 nucleotides: TGTGCCAGCACCTCCGGGACTAGCGGTTATAGGCGAGAGTTGAATGAGCAGTTCTTC. This codes for CASTSGTSGYRRELNEQFF. The complete variable domain, with remaining parts taken from reference TRBV5-4 and TRBJ2-1, reads ETGVTQSPTHLIKTRGQQVTLRCSSQSGHNTVSWYQQALGQGPQFIFQYYREEENGRGNFPPRFSGLQFPNYSSELNVNALELDDSALYLCASTSGTSGYRRELNEQFFGPGTRLTVL.